The rows below give T cell receptor beta chains drawn from one sample of a study of T cells in Graves' hyperthyroidism and ophthalmopathy. In TCRdb, the multiplex PCR reads were re-called with MiXCR into one record per CDR3 protein. The table records fewer than 800,000 distinct CDR3 sequences, 16% of them present only once. The sequenced material came from blood. The origin of the receptors is a man younger than 35 with Graves' hyperthyroidism. The CDR3 runs from the conserved cysteine through the conserved F or W. Fields, in order: V gene, clone size, D gene, J gene, CDR3 protein, CDR3 DNA. A D gene is named only where the DNA matches it firmly. Size is omitted from some rows. Given values are once, few, many or a class for expanded clones.

v_call: TRBV29-1; clone_size: many; d_call: -; j_call: TRBJ2-5; cdr3_aa: CSVVSAGRRETQYF; cdr3_nt: TGCAGCGTGGTCTCGGCGGGAAGGAGAGAGACCCAGTACTTC
v_call: TRBV29-1; clone_size: -; d_call: TRBD2; j_call: TRBJ2-7; cdr3_aa: CSVRGGELAAYEQYF; cdr3_nt: TGCAGCGTTCGGGGAGGGGAATTGGCGGCCTACGAGCAGTACTTC
v_call: TRBV28; clone_size: many; d_call: -; j_call: TRBJ2-1; cdr3_aa: CASSPLQGSGNEQFF; cdr3_nt: TGTGCCAGCAGTCCTCTACAGGGATCCGGCAATGAGCAGTTCTTC
v_call: TRBV20-1; clone_size: -; d_call: -; j_call: TRBJ1-2; cdr3_aa: CSARSQLDYGYTF; cdr3_nt: TGCAGTGCTAGAAGCCAGCTAGACTATGGCTACACCTTC
v_call: TRBV19; clone_size: -; d_call: TRBD1; j_call: TRBJ2-5; cdr3_aa: CASSFRWTGKETQYF; cdr3_nt: TGTGCCAGTAGTTTTCGTTGGACAGGGAAAGAGACCCAGTACTTC
v_call: TRBV5-1; clone_size: many; d_call: -; j_call: TRBJ2-7; cdr3_aa: CASSLGGNYEQYF; cdr3_nt: TGCGCCAGCAGCTTGGGAGGAAACTACGAGCAGTACTTC
v_call: TRBV7-2; clone_size: many; d_call: -; j_call: TRBJ2-2; cdr3_aa: CASSWARAGELFF; cdr3_nt: TGTGCCAGCAGCTGGGCGCGGGCCGGGGAGCTGTTTTTT
v_call: TRBV28; clone_size: many; d_call: TRBD1; j_call: TRBJ1-4; cdr3_aa: CAIQQGRVEKLFF; cdr3_nt: TGTGCCATTCAACAGGGGAGGGTTGAAAAACTGTTTTTT
v_call: TRBV28; clone_size: many; d_call: -; j_call: TRBJ1-2; cdr3_aa: CASSPPEGSDGYTF; cdr3_nt: TGTGCCAGCAGTCCACCTGAGGGGTCGGATGGCTACACCTTC
v_call: TRBV20-1; clone_size: many; d_call: -; j_call: TRBJ2-5; cdr3_aa: CSASGNRDGLQETQYF; cdr3_nt: TGCAGTGCTAGCGGCAACCGGGACGGACTCCAAGAGACCCAGTACTTC
v_call: TRBV2; clone_size: -; d_call: -; j_call: TRBJ2-2; cdr3_aa: CASFPVAVTGELFF; cdr3_nt: TGTGCCAGCTTTCCGGTAGCGGTGACCGGGGAGCTGTTTTTT
v_call: TRBV7-2; clone_size: -; d_call: -; j_call: TRBJ1-5; cdr3_aa: CASRQGFNQPQHF; cdr3_nt: TGTGCCAGCAGACAGGGATTTAATCAGCCCCAGCATTTT
v_call: TRBV2; clone_size: once; d_call: -; j_call: TRBJ2-6; cdr3_aa: CASSEPGSFSGANVLTF; cdr3_nt: TGTGCCAGCAGTGAGCCAGGGTCGTTCTCTGGGGCCAACGTCCTGACTTTC
v_call: TRBV20-1; clone_size: -; d_call: -; j_call: TRBJ1-1; cdr3_aa: CSAPSRTEAFF; cdr3_nt: TGCAGTGCTCCGTCCCGCACTGAAGCTTTCTTT
v_call: TRBV19; clone_size: few; d_call: TRBD2; j_call: TRBJ2-3; cdr3_aa: CASNPSTGTRFDTQYF; cdr3_nt: TGTGCCAGTAACCCTTCCACCGGGACTAGATTTGATACGCAGTATTTT
v_call: TRBV2; clone_size: many; d_call: -; j_call: TRBJ2-6; cdr3_aa: CASTWDGRSGANVLTF; cdr3_nt: TGTGCCAGCACTTGGGACGGACGCTCTGGGGCCAACGTCCTGACTTTC
v_call: TRBV28; clone_size: many; d_call: TRBD1; j_call: TRBJ1-1; cdr3_aa: CASSAPGQGGTEAFF; cdr3_nt: TGTGCCAGCAGTGCCCCGGGACAGGGAGGAACTGAAGCTTTCTTT
v_call: TRBV15; clone_size: many; d_call: TRBD1; j_call: TRBJ2-1; cdr3_aa: CATSRAAPGQGENEQFF; cdr3_nt: TGTGCCACCAGCAGAGCTGCGCCGGGACAGGGGGAGAATGAGCAGTTCTTC
v_call: TRBV6-1; clone_size: -; d_call: -; j_call: TRBJ2-7; cdr3_aa: CASSYLSGSYEQYF; cdr3_nt: TGTGCCAGCAGTTATTTGAGCGGCTCCTACGAGCAGTACTTC
v_call: TRBV20-1; clone_size: many; d_call: TRBD2; j_call: TRBJ2-7; cdr3_aa: CSASPSGKLHEQYF; cdr3_nt: TGCAGTGCTAGCCCTAGCGGGAAATTACACGAGCAGTACTTC
v_call: TRBV7-8; clone_size: many; d_call: -; j_call: TRBJ2-3; cdr3_aa: CASSLTTADTQYF; cdr3_nt: TGTGCCAGCAGCTTAACTACTGCGGATACGCAGTATTTT
v_call: TRBV28; clone_size: many; d_call: -; j_call: TRBJ1-1; cdr3_aa: CASIYNGLNTEAFF; cdr3_nt: TGTGCCAGCATTTATAACGGACTGAACACTGAAGCTTTCTTT
v_call: TRBV24-1; clone_size: many; d_call: -; j_call: TRBJ2-1; cdr3_aa: CATSDGTYYNEQFF; cdr3_nt: TGTGCCACCAGTGATGGGACATACTACAATGAGCAGTTCTTC
v_call: TRBV12-5; clone_size: many; d_call: TRBD1; j_call: TRBJ2-7; cdr3_aa: CASGMDRDYEQYF; cdr3_nt: TGTGCTAGTGGGATGGACAGGGACTACGAGCAGTACTTC
v_call: TRBV18; clone_size: many; d_call: TRBD1; j_call: TRBJ2-7; cdr3_aa: CASSPGTALDGQYF; cdr3_nt: TGTGCCAGCTCTCCCGGGACAGCCCTCGATGGGCAGTACTTC
v_call: TRBV5-6; clone_size: once; d_call: -; j_call: TRBJ1-1; cdr3_aa: CASTTRPGSEAFF; cdr3_nt: TGTGCCAGCACCACCCGGCCCGGCTCAGAAGCTTTCTTT
v_call: TRBV18; clone_size: -; d_call: -; j_call: TRBJ2-5; cdr3_aa: CASSPYRMGKETQYF; cdr3_nt: TGTGCCAGCTCACCTTACAGGATGGGGAAAGAGACCCAGTACTTC
v_call: TRBV7-9; clone_size: many; d_call: -; j_call: TRBJ2-7; cdr3_aa: CASSSPARRYEQYF; cdr3_nt: TGTGCCAGCAGCTCGCCGGCCAGGCGGTACGAGCAGTACTTC
v_call: TRBV4-2; clone_size: -; d_call: TRBD2; j_call: TRBJ2-3; cdr3_aa: CASSPKTSGNTDTQYF; cdr3_nt: TGTGCCAGCAGCCCGAAGACTAGCGGGAACACAGATACGCAGTATTTT
v_call: TRBV18; clone_size: few; d_call: -; j_call: TRBJ1-5; cdr3_aa: CASSPQQSNQPQHF; cdr3_nt: TGTGCCAGCTCTCCTCAGCAAAGCAATCAGCCCCAGCATTTT
v_call: TRBV11-2; clone_size: few; d_call: TRBD1; j_call: TRBJ1-4; cdr3_aa: CASSPVTGARTGLFF; cdr3_nt: TGTGCCAGCAGCCCCGTGACAGGGGCCCGCACTGGACTGTTTTTT
v_call: TRBV6-2/TRBV6-3; clone_size: many; d_call: -; j_call: TRBJ2-1; cdr3_aa: CASSYQLVNEQFF; cdr3_nt: TGTGCCAGCAGTTACCAGTTAGTAAATGAGCAGTTCTTC
v_call: TRBV13; clone_size: once; d_call: TRBD2; j_call: TRBJ2-1; cdr3_aa: CASSLILPLREGLGNERFF; cdr3_nt: TGTGCCAGCAGCTTAATTCTACCATTGAGGGAGGGCCTGGGGAATGAGCGGTTCTTC
v_call: TRBV7-6; clone_size: many; d_call: TRBD2; j_call: TRBJ2-5; cdr3_aa: CASSYPGTSAEETQYF; cdr3_nt: TGTGCCAGCAGCTACCCCGGGACTAGCGCAGAAGAGACCCAGTACTTC
v_call: TRBV20-1; clone_size: many; d_call: TRBD2; j_call: TRBJ2-7; cdr3_aa: CSATPGLAGDEQYF; cdr3_nt: TGCAGTGCTACCCCGGGACTAGCGGGAGACGAGCAGTACTTC
v_call: TRBV7-2; clone_size: -; d_call: TRBD1; j_call: TRBJ1-2; cdr3_aa: CASSFQGAGGYTF; cdr3_nt: TGTGCCAGCAGCTTTCAGGGGGCGGGAGGCTACACCTTC
v_call: TRBV5-4; clone_size: -; d_call: -; j_call: TRBJ2-3; cdr3_aa: CASSLAYDSGRADTQYF; cdr3_nt: TGTGCCAGCAGCTTGGCCTATGACTCAGGGAGAGCAGATACGCAGTATTTT
v_call: TRBV5-5; clone_size: -; d_call: -; j_call: TRBJ1-2; cdr3_aa: CASSLVREDGYTF; cdr3_nt: TGTGCCAGCAGCTTGGTCAGGGAGGATGGCTACACCTTC
v_call: TRBV28; clone_size: many; d_call: -; j_call: TRBJ1-2; cdr3_aa: CASSLRQPSDGYTF; cdr3_nt: TGTGCCAGCAGTTTAAGACAGCCTAGTGATGGCTACACCTTC
v_call: TRBV6-4; clone_size: -; d_call: -; j_call: TRBJ1-2; cdr3_aa: CASSGNGYTF; cdr3_nt: TGTGCCAGCAGTGGAAATGGCTACACCTTC
v_call: TRBV10-3; clone_size: many; d_call: TRBD2; j_call: TRBJ2-5; cdr3_aa: CAISAGLAGGLETQYF; cdr3_nt: TGTGCCATCAGTGCGGGATTAGCGGGAGGTCTGGAGACCCAGTACTTC
v_call: TRBV10-2; clone_size: -; d_call: -; j_call: TRBJ2-7; cdr3_aa: CASSSPSSAYSYEQYF; cdr3_nt: TGCGCCAGCAGTTCCCCCTCTAGCGCCTACTCCTACGAGCAGTACTTC
v_call: TRBV11-3; clone_size: -; d_call: -; j_call: TRBJ2-7; cdr3_aa: CASSLGNRPYSEEQYF; cdr3_nt: TGTGCCAGCAGCTTAGGAAATCGACCCTACTCAGAAGAGCAGTACTTC
v_call: TRBV30; clone_size: -; d_call: -; j_call: TRBJ1-1; cdr3_aa: CAWNRNTEAFF; cdr3_nt: TGTGCCTGGAACAGGAACACTGAAGCTTTCTTT
v_call: TRBV15; clone_size: few; d_call: TRBD2; j_call: TRBJ2-1; cdr3_aa: CATSRDVLAGAVEQFF; cdr3_nt: TGTGCCACCAGCAGAGATGTGCTAGCGGGAGCGGTTGAGCAGTTCTTC
v_call: TRBV6-1; clone_size: -; d_call: -; j_call: TRBJ2-3; cdr3_aa: CASSSSRGEFPDTQYF; cdr3_nt: TGTGCCAGCAGTTCTAGCCGAGGAGAGTTCCCAGATACGCAGTATTTT
v_call: TRBV27; clone_size: -; d_call: TRBD2; j_call: TRBJ2-2; cdr3_aa: CASSSRTSGGQNTGELFF; cdr3_nt: TGTGCCAGCAGTTCCCGGACTAGCGGGGGACAGAACACCGGGGAGCTGTTTTTT